This is a list of T cell receptor beta chains from one sample in a study of blood T cell repertoires in COVID-19. Only in-frame clones appear in the TCRdb table, and some are missing; sequencing was by immunoSEQ multiplex PCR. The repertoire has over 200,000 clones, roughly 86% of them found once; the top ten carry 0.8%. Specimen: peripheral blood. The receptors originated from a woman in her 30s with acute or convalescent COVID-19. The CDR3 runs from the conserved cysteine through the conserved F or W. Fields, in order: V gene, D gene, J gene, CDR3 protein, CDR3 DNA. A D gene is named only where the DNA matches it firmly.

>TRBV12-3/TRBV12-4|-|TRBJ2-5
CASSLFGRETQYF
TGTGCCAGCAGTTTATTCGGGAGAGAGACCCAGTACTTC
>TRBV2|TRBD1|TRBJ1-3
CASRLDRVDTIYF
TGTGCCAGCAGGTTGGACAGGGTTGACACCATATATTTT
>TRBV21-1|-|TRBJ2-1
CASSKVWTKNEQFF
TGTGCCAGCAGCAAAGTTTGGACTAAGAATGAGCAGTTCTTC
>TRBV19|-|TRBJ2-6
CASSIQGTGANVLTF
TGTGCCAGTAGTATACAGGGTACCGGGGCCAACGTCCTGACTTTC
>TRBV7-7|-|TRBJ2-2
CASSLFLRAGMNTGELFF
TGTGCCAGCAGCTTGTTTTTGAGAGCAGGGATGAACACCGGGGAGCTGTTTTTT
>TRBV6-5|-|TRBJ2-7
CASSRDQGYEQYF
TGTGCCAGCAGCCGTGATCAGGGCTACGAGCAGTACTTC
>TRBV9|-|TRBJ1-6
CASSYFDRSSYNSPLHF
TGTGCCAGCAGCTATTTTGACAGGAGCTCCTATAATTCACCCCTCCACTTT
>TRBV27|TRBD1|TRBJ2-5
CASSASLTGTAYLETQYF
TGTGCCAGCAGTGCCTCTCTAACCGGGACAGCCTATTTGGAGACCCAGTACTTC
>TRBV27|-|TRBJ2-1
CASSLDTAYEQFF
TGTGCCAGCAGTTTAGACACGGCCTATGAGCAGTTCTTC
>TRBV6-5|-|TRBJ1-1
CASRARAPNTEAFF
TGTGCCAGCAGAGCCAGGGCGCCGAACACTGAAGCTTTCTTT
>TRBV27|-|TRBJ2-1
CASGRRGGANEQFF
TGTGCCAGCGGACGCCGCGGCGGGGCGAATGAGCAGTTCTTC
>TRBV30|-|TRBJ1-6
CAWSVHGGGNSPLHF
TGTGCCTGGAGTGTACACGGCGGCGGTAATTCACCCCTCCACTTT
>TRBV21-1|-|TRBJ2-7
CASSKAKGAPSGRARGDEQYF
TGTGCCAGCAGCAAAGCTAAGGGTGCCCCGAGCGGGAGGGCCAGAGGGGACGAGCAGTACTTC
>TRBV19|TRBD2|TRBJ2-3
CASSIRPRTSRITDTQYF
TGTGCCAGTAGTATTCGGCCACGGACTAGCCGAATCACAGATACGCAGTATTTT